What follows describes a single T cell receptor (beta chain). Its cognate antigen is unknown. This sample was included in a study of cytomegalovirus exposure and HLA in healthy donors. Overall study: For the roughly 400 genotyped donors, roughly 81% fell within the Caucasian-associated ancestry cluster.

Germline assignment: CDR1 SGHNT and CDR2 YYREEE (reference sequence). This CDR3 spans 13 amino acids. Broader study findings: Most TCR sequences showed up rarely, but some public TCRs showed up in many donors. Based on reports, TCR beta sequences accurately predicted HLA-A and HLA-B alleles for most subjects.

The PCR employed 60 Vbeta primers together with 13 Jbeta primers. The protocol was immunoSEQ multiplex PCR, while the TCRdb copy is restricted to in-frame clones and leaves out a portion. The table lists about 110,000 clones, around 84% of them singletons. The chain links TRBV5-4 to TRBJ2-5; 7 bases agree with TRBD1. The J call is in doubt because the DNA end fits TRBJ2-7 better. Sequencing was performed on PBMCs. This clonotype originated in a man aged 25-40 years in good health and CMV-seropositive. This CDR3 reads CASSWTGTYEQYF. CDR3 sequence (DNA): TGTGCCAGCAGCTGGACAGGAACCTACGAGCAGTACTTC.